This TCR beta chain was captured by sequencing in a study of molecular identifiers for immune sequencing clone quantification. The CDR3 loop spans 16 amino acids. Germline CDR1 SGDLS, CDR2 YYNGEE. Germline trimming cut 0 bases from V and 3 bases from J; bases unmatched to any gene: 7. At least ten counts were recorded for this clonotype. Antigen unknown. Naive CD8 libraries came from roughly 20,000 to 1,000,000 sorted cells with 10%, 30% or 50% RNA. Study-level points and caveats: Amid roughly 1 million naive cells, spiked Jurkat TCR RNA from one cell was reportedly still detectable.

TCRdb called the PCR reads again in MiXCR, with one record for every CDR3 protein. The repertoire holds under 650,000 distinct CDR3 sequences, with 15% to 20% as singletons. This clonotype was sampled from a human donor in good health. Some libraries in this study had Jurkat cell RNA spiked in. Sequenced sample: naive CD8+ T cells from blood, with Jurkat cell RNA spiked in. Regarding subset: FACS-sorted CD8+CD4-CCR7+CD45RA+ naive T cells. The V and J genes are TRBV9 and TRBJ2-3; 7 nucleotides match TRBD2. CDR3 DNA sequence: TGTGCCAGCAGCGTAGAAGGCGGGAGCAGGACAGATACGCAGTATTTT. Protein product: CASSVEGGSRTDTQYF.